A selection of T cell receptor beta chains follows, all from one sample in a study of monozygotic twins with inflammatory bowel disease. TCRdb reprocessed the 5' RACE reads, keeping one entry per CDR3 protein, no DNA. In total, the table holds more than 300,000 distinct CDR3 sequences. Material: blood. These receptors were obtained from a human donor with ulcerative colitis or Crohn's disease, or a healthy co-twin of an affected twin (not recorded which). CDR3s include the opening cysteine and the closing phenylalanine or tryptophan.

v_gene	j_gene	CDR3aa
TRBV7-2	TRBJ1-2	CASSLGGRQLNYGYTF
TRBV25-1	TRBJ2-5	CASTQWEGEETQYF
TRBV9	TRBJ1-6	CASSVGGYSESPLHF
TRBV25-1	TRBJ2-1	CASSDWAAGTSGLDEQFF
TRBV6-1	TRBJ2-7	CASSPGTARLQEQYF
TRBV5-1	TRBJ2-7	CASSLIYSSLAEQYF
TRBV7-8	TRBJ2-7	CASSAAYEQYF
TRBV4-2	TRBJ2-6	CASSQVISGGANVLTF
TRBV20-1	TRBJ2-7	CSEKDGPYEQYF
TRBV20-1	TRBJ2-3	CSAPRAGTSTDTQYF
TRBV5-1	TRBJ1-1	CASSPGRGEAFF
TRBV6-5	TRBJ2-2	CASSYSPSGGAETGELFF
TRBV5-6	TRBJ2-1	CASSNSLRAYNEQFF
TRBV5-1	TRBJ1-5	CASSPDTGNQPQHF
TRBV5-6	TRBJ1-1	CASSPGKGKNTEAFF
TRBV15	TRBJ2-3	CATSRVGQRSTDTQYF
TRBV27	TRBJ2-7	CASSSAVGTGAYEQYF